This T cell receptor (beta chain) was sequenced for a study of shared clonotypes between healthy human individuals (dated by TCRdb to 2019 to 2021). With respect to the entire study: The cohort included a few men and two women between 18 and 49 years of age. For each donor, CD4 naive and CD4 memory were each run on three plates, CD8 naive on two plates, and CD8 memory on one plate. The study deeply sequenced blood TCR repertoires of about 5 healthy adults to estimate repertoire size and the extent of clonotype sharing between individuals. To increase sequencing depth and limit assay-specific biases, TCR repertoire library preparation and sequencing were carried out by different laboratories using diverse techniques. Per donor, leukapheresis produced somewhere between about 0.9 and 9.5 billion PBMCs. Findings and caveats that apply to the study as a whole: Estimated clonotype richness was generally larger for naive than for memory subsets. Rarefaction of sorted-subset datasets indicated incomplete sequencing despite the large sequencing depth. About 5% of naive CD4, around 4% of naive CD8, approximately 2% of memory CD4, and 0.35% to 0.5% of memory CD8 clonotypes were shared across several donors. Pairwise subsampling led to the expectation that sequencing depth would affect the degree of clonotype sharing among donors. Clonotypes shared by all four sorted-subset donors showed higher generation probabilities than non-shared clonotypes. The genetic and exposure-history diversity represented was limited by the small number of donors. Only blood was sampled, and tissue TCR repertoires likely differ from those in blood.

TCR CDR3 regions were amplified from genomic DNA by multiplex PCR using the deep immunoSEQ assay. Extracted genomic DNA from each cell subset was distributed evenly across all wells of several immunoSEQ 96-well plates, and each plate was treated as a replicate. For sorted subsets, around 200 ng genomic DNA, equal to some 28,000 T cell genomes, was loaded into each replicate PCR. The purified libraries were quantified using a Qubit 3.0 fluorometer, sized with a Bioanalyzer 2100, and then quantified again using the KAPA Library Quantification kit. A separate single-read 150-cycle Illumina NextSeq 550 flow cell was used to sequence each immunoSEQ 96-well plate. The authors' analysis ran thus. Because the immunoSEQ output included only junctional sequences and no quality scores, the filtering could not be the same as the filtering used for full-length reads. Sequences were annotated with PyIR, a Python wrapper for IgBLAST v1.9, and V/J genes and CDR3 were assigned using IMGT germline references. Reads with weak V/J assignments (E-value above 1e-6), missing CDR3, stop codons, out-of-frame junctions, or ambiguous translated residues were removed. A V3J clonotype was defined by an identical inferred V gene, J gene, and CDR3 amino acid sequence. To compute the percentage overlap between repertoires, the number of shared unique clonotypes was divided by the size of the smaller repertoire. Richness of each repertoire was evaluated using RTK rarefaction, the Chao1 estimator, and Recon v2.1 estimates of unobserved clonotypes. Generation probabilities for all TCRbeta clonotypes obtained by the gDNA method from several donors were computed using OLGA. TCRdb stores this immuneACCESS table with in-frame sequences only. Part of the clones is absent; in the studies checked, under half of the shortfall reflects unresolved V genes, and no reason is known for the rest. That table furnishes V, J and clone size, whereas the DNA furnished D and trimming. This sample comprises 2 million to 2.5 million clones, approximately 90% of them detected only once. 0.37% of the sample belongs to the ten largest clones.

The donors were healthy, HIV-negative adults who had no recently reported acute infections or vaccinations. Every donor was a Caucasian adult residing in Nashville, Tennessee, USA. Magnetic negative selection was used to enrich CD4+ T cells, after which naive cells were positively selected on CD45RA and the negative fraction became the memory subset. Blood was obtained by leukapheresis, after which PBMCs were separated by Ficoll-Histopaque density gradient centrifugation and cryopreserved in liquid nitrogen vapor phase. Analytical flow cytometry was used to check the purity and quantity of each magnetically sorted T cell population. Each sorted fraction had its genomic DNA isolated and then quantified by UV absorbance on a Nanodrop 2000c. From the germline V gene, CDR1 is SGHTA and CDR2 is FQGTGA. V is pared back by 5 bases and J by 2 bases, with 15 bases lying between the germline termini. Reading from cysteine to phenylalanine, the CDR3 counts 15 amino acids. CDR3 DNA is the only sequence kept; it has 45 bases, read in frame from the first base.

Comment on this clone: Its antigen is still unknown. Base qualities were left out, and no much larger clone turns up one base away.

Sequencing was done on a sample of naive CD4+ T cells from PBMCs. The sample's cell subset or site, from its label and the paper: CD45RA+ positively selected. The chain is encoded by TRBV7-3 joined to TRBJ2-5; the D gene cannot be named for sure. The TCR originated in a man aged 18 to 30 in good health. Some clones in this sample may be carry-over from other donors' samples. CDR3 region: CASSALLAGQETQYF. The DNA sequence is given as TGTGCCAGCAGCGCTCTACTGGCCGGTCAAGAGACCCAGTACTTC.